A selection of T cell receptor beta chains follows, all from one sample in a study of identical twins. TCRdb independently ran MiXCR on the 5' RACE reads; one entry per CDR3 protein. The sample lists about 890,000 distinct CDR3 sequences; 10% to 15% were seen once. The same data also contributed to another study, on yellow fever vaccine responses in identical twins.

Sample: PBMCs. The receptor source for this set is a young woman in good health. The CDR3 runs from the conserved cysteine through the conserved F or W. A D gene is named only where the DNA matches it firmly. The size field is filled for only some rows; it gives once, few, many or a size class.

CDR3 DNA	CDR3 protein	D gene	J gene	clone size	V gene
TGTGCCAGCAGCCCTTGGGACAGCAGCAACCTCCAAGAGACCCAGTACTTC	CASSPWDSSNLQETQYF	TRBD1	TRBJ2-5	many	TRBV9
TGTGCCAGCAGAGAATTCGGACAGATTAGCACAGATACGCAGTATTTT	CASREFGQISTDTQYF	.	TRBJ2-3	.	TRBV2
TGTGCCAGCTCGGAGCAGAACCTATACGAGCAGTACTTC	CASSEQNLYEQYF	.	TRBJ2-7	few	TRBV12-3/TRBV12-4
TGTGCCAGCAGCCGGGCACAGGGGGTAGGGAATGAGCAGTTCTTC	CASSRAQGVGNEQFF	TRBD1	TRBJ2-1	.	TRBV7-8
TGCAGCGTTGGGAAACAGGGTAGCAATGGGACTGAAGCTTTCTTT	CSVGKQGSNGTEAFF	.	TRBJ1-1	few	TRBV29-1
TGTGCCATCAGTGAAGTGGTTCATCAGATCAATGAGCAGTTCTTC	CAISEVVHQINEQFF	.	TRBJ2-1	many	TRBV10-3
TGTGCCAGCAGTTACGGGGACAGGGCCCCTGAAGCTTTCTTT	CASSYGDRAPEAFF	TRBD1	TRBJ1-1	many	TRBV6-5
TGTGCCAGCAGCTTAGGGGAGGGGCCCCGCACAGATACGCAGTATTTT	CASSLGEGPRTDTQYF	TRBD2	TRBJ2-3	.	TRBV11-2
TGCAGCGCCTGGTCCCTGGAGCAGTTCTTC	CSAWSLEQFF	.	TRBJ2-1	many	TRBV29-1
TGCAGTGCTCACCCGGCAGGGTGGGTTGGTGAGCAGTTCTTC	CSAHPAGWVGEQFF	.	TRBJ2-1	.	TRBV20-1
TGTGCCAGCAGTTTGTGGCGGAATTACAATGAGCAGTTCTTC	CASSLWRNYNEQFF	.	TRBJ2-1	many	TRBV27
TGTGCCAGCAGCCAAGATTGGGCCTCTGGGGCCAACGTCCTGACTTTC	CASSQDWASGANVLTF	.	TRBJ2-6	many	TRBV3-1
TGTGCCAGCAGCTTCCCCGGGACAGGAATAGAGTTCTTC	CASSFPGTGIEFF	TRBD1	TRBJ2-1	many	TRBV5-6
TGTGCCAGCAGTTTGACAGGGGCTGGAAACATTCAGTACTTC	CASSLTGAGNIQYF	TRBD1	TRBJ2-4	few	TRBV12-3/TRBV12-4
TGTGCCAGCAGTGATTTGGCGGCCGGTGGCTACGAGCAGTACTTC	CASSDLAAGGYEQYF	.	TRBJ2-7	.	TRBV2
TGTGCCACCAGCAGAGAAAGGGCGGTGAGCAATCAGCCCCAGCATTTT	CATSRERAVSNQPQHF	.	TRBJ1-5	many	TRBV15
TGTGCCAGCAGCTTTGGTGACACTGAAGCTTTCTTT	CASSFGDTEAFF	.	TRBJ1-1	many	TRBV7-9
TGTGCCAGCAGCTTAGGCAAGCGGGGGTCCACAGATACGCAGTATTTT	CASSLGKRGSTDTQYF	TRBD2	TRBJ2-3	few	TRBV7-2
TGCAGTGCTACACAGTTTAGCACAGATACGCAGTATTTT	CSATQFSTDTQYF	.	TRBJ2-3	few	TRBV20-1
TGTGCCAGCAGTGACTTCGGCGTTAGCTCCTACAATGAGCAGTTCTTC	CASSDFGVSSYNEQFF	.	TRBJ2-1	few	TRBV2
TGCAGTGCTAGAGAGGGGACTAGCGGGGCCTGGGGGCAGTTCTTC	CSAREGTSGAWGQFF	TRBD2	TRBJ2-1	once	TRBV20-1
TGTGCCACCAGTGATGGAGGTAGCTCTGAAGCTTTCTTT	CATSDGGSSEAFF	.	TRBJ1-1	few	TRBV24-1
TGTGCCAGCAGCTTAGCGATAACGGCAGGGGTCAATGAGCAGTTCTTC	CASSLAITAGVNEQFF	.	TRBJ2-1	.	TRBV7-9
TGTGCCAGCAGAAATCGACTAGCGGGAGGTATCTCTGGGGCCAACGTCCTGACTTTC	CASRNRLAGGISGANVLTF	TRBD2	TRBJ2-6	.	TRBV7-8
TGTGCCAGCAGCCAATCTACAGTTTCCTACGAGCAGTACTTC	CASSQSTVSYEQYF	.	TRBJ2-7	.	TRBV6-1
TGTGCCAGTACCTTAAAGAGCAGGGCGTTCGACACTGAAGCTTTCTTT	CASTLKSRAFDTEAFF	.	TRBJ1-1	.	TRBV19
TGTGCCAGCAGTTCGGGACCTGGGGGCTACACCTTC	CASSSGPGGYTF	.	TRBJ1-2	few	TRBV7-2
TGTGCCAGCAGTTTACAGGGGACCTACGAGCAGTACTTC	CASSLQGTYEQYF	.	TRBJ2-7	few	TRBV28
TGTGCCAGCAGCTTAGGGGGGTGGGGCCTCCAAGAGACCCAGTACTTC	CASSLGGWGLQETQYF	.	TRBJ2-5	few	TRBV7-9
TGCGCCAGCAGCTTGAAGGTTAGCGGGAGAAGCACAGATACGCAGTATTTT	CASSLKVSGRSTDTQYF	TRBD2	TRBJ2-3	.	TRBV5-1
TGTGCCAGCAGCTTAGCTGGGGCGGGCATTCAGTACTTC	CASSLAGAGIQYF	.	TRBJ2-4	.	TRBV7-9
TGTGCCAGCACCCAGGGTGTGAACACCGGGGAGCTGTTTTTT	CASTQGVNTGELFF	.	TRBJ2-2	.	TRBV6-2/TRBV6-3
TGTGCCACCAGTGAAGCACAGGGGGCAGGGGAGACCCAGTACTTC	CATSEAQGAGETQYF	TRBD1	TRBJ2-5	.	TRBV24-1
TGCAGCGTTGAACCCCCGGGGCTCGAGACCCAGTACTTC	CSVEPPGLETQYF	.	TRBJ2-5	.	TRBV29-1
TGCAGTGCTGGACAGGGAGAAAAACTGTTTTTT	CSAGQGEKLFF	TRBD1	TRBJ1-4	.	TRBV20-1
TGTGCCAGCAGCTTAAGGCCTTACGCAGATACGCAGTATTTT	CASSLRPYADTQYF	.	TRBJ2-3	few	TRBV7-8
TGTGCCAGCAGTTTAGAGCCTAGAGCGAACAATGAGCAGTTCTTC	CASSLEPRANNEQFF	.	TRBJ2-1	.	TRBV6-5
TGCAGCGTTCCCGGGGCCCCGGGGCAAGAGACCCAGTACTTC	CSVPGAPGQETQYF	.	TRBJ2-5	.	TRBV29-1
TGTGCCAGCAGGGGGACTTTGCTAGCGGGAGTAGGAGATACGCAGTATTTT	CASRGTLLAGVGDTQYF	TRBD2	TRBJ2-3	many	TRBV12-3/TRBV12-4
TGTGCCAGCAGTTCCTGGACTAGCGGGACTATGAATGAGCAGTTCTTC	CASSSWTSGTMNEQFF	TRBD2	TRBJ2-1	.	TRBV12-3/TRBV12-4
TGTGCCAGCAGCCTCGCAGGGGGAATCGGCAATGAGCAGTTCTTC	CASSLAGGIGNEQFF	TRBD1	TRBJ2-1	many	TRBV5-8
TGTGCCAGCAACAGTTTGACAGAGAACACTGAAGCTTTCTTT	CASNSLTENTEAFF	.	TRBJ1-1	few	TRBV12-3/TRBV12-4
TGTGCCAGCAGCCAAGGAGCGGCCAGGGTTTACTATGGCTACACCTTC	CASSQGAARVYYGYTF	.	TRBJ1-2	.	TRBV3-1
TGTGCCATCAGTGTGAATTCCGGGACAGGGGACCACGAGCAGTACTTC	CAISVNSGTGDHEQYF	TRBD1	TRBJ2-7	few	TRBV10-3
TGCAGTGCTAGAAAGGACTCAAATTCCCCAGATACGCAGTATTTT	CSARKDSNSPDTQYF	.	TRBJ2-3	.	TRBV20-1
TGTGCCAGCAGCCACGCTTCGGGACGCCGAGGCAATGAGCAGTTCTTC	CASSHASGRRGNEQFF	.	TRBJ2-1	few	TRBV7-2
TGCAGTGCTAGAGGCCGGGGACAGGGAATCTCCTACGAGCAGTACTTC	CSARGRGQGISYEQYF	TRBD1	TRBJ2-7	.	TRBV20-1
TGTGCCAGTAAGAGGACACTAGCTAACTATGGCTACACCTTC	CASKRTLANYGYTF	.	TRBJ1-2	few	TRBV5-6
TGTGCCAGCAGTTTTTCGGGCGAGCAGTACTTC	CASSFSGEQYF	.	TRBJ2-7	many	TRBV12-3/TRBV12-4
TGTGCCAGCAGCAAGGGACAGGTGTCCGAGCAGTACTTC	CASSKGQVSEQYF	TRBD1	TRBJ2-7	few	TRBV13
TGTGCCAGCAGTTCTGCCGGGACTAGCGGGAGGAAGACCCAGTACTTC	CASSSAGTSGRKTQYF	TRBD2	TRBJ2-5	few	TRBV28